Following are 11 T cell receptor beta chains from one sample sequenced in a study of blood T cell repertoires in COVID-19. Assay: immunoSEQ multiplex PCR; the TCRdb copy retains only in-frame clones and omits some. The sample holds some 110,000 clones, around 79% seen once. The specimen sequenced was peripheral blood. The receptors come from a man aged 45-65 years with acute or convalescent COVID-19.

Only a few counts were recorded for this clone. CDR3 coding DNA: TGTGCCAGCAGTCCGGGACAGGGTCGAGGCTACACCTTC. This sequence encodes CASSPGQGRGYTF. V usage is TRBV2 and J usage is TRBJ1-2; 9 bases fit TRBD1. CDR3 length: 13 amino acids. Per the germline V gene, CDR1 is SNHLY and CDR2 is FYNNEI. J gave up 8 bases and V 5 bases, and 6 bases lay outside the gene matches.

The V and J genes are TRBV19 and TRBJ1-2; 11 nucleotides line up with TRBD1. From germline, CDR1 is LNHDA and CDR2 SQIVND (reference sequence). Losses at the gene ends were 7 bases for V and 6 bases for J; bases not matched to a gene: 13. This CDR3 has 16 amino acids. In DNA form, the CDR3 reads TGTGCCAGTACCAACGAAGGGACAGGGGGATTTAATGGCTACACCTTC. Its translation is CASTNEGTGGFNGYTF.

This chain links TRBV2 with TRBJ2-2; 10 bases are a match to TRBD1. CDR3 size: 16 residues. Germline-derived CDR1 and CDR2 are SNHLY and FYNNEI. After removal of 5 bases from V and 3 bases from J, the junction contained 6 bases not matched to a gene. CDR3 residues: CASSYPGQGYTGELFF. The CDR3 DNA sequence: TGTGCCAGCAGTTACCCGGGACAGGGGTACACCGGGGAGCTGTTTTTT.

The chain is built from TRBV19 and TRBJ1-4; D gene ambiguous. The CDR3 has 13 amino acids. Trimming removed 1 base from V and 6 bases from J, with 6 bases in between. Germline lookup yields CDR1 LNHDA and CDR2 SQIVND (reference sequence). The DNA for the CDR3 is TGTGCCAGTAGTATAGCTCGGGATGAAAAACTGTTTTTT. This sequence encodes CASSIARDEKLFF.

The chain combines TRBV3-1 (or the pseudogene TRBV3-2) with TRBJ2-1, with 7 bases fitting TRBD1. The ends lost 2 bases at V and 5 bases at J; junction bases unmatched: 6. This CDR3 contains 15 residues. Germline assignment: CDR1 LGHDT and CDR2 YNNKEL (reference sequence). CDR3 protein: CASSQSTGDHNEQFF. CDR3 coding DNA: TGTGCCAGCAGCCAAAGCACAGGGGATCACAATGAGCAGTTCTTC.

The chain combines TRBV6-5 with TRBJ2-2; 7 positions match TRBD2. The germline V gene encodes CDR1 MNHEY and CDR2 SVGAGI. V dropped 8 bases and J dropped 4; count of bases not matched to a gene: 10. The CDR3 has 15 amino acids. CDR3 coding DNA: TGTGCCAGCTCCCTTTATTCGGGGGGCACCGGGGAGCTGTTTTTT. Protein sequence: CASSLYSGGTGELFF.

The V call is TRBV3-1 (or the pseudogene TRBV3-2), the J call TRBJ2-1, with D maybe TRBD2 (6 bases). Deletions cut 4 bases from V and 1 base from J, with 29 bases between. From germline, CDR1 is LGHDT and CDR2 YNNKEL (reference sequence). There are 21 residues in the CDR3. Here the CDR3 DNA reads TGTGCCAGCAGCCCATCCTATCGACTAGGAGGGATTGGGAGATCCTACAATGAGCAGTTCTTC. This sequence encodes CASSPSYRLGGIGRSYNEQFF.

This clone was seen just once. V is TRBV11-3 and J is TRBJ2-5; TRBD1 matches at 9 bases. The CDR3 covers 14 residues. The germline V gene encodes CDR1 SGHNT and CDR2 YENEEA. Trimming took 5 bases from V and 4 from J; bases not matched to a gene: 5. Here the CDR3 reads CASSKDRGGETQYF. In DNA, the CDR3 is TGTGCCAGCAGCAAAGACAGGGGGGGAGAGACCCAGTACTTC.

This CDR3 is CASGEASGGSTDTQYF. As DNA, the CDR3 is TGTGCCAGCGGAGAGGCCAGCGGGGGGAGCACAGATACGCAGTATTTT. The chain combines TRBV13 with TRBJ2-3; 9 nucleotides match TRBD2. This CDR3 has 16 amino acids. The V gene end was trimmed by 8 bases and the J gene end by 0 bases; junction bases not matched to a gene: 9. Germline-derived CDR1 and CDR2 are PRHDT and FYEKMQ (reference sequence).

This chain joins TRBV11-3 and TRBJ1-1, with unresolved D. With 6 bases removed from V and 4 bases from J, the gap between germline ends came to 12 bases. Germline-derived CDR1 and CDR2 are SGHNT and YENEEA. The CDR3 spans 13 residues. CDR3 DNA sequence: TGTGCCAGCAGTGTTTCGCTAAGCACTGAAGCTTTCTTT. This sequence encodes CASSVSLSTEAFF.

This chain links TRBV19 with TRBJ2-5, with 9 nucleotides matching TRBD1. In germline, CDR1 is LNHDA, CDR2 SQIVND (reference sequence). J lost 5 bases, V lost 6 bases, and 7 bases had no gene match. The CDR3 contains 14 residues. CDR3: CASRRTGVWETQYF. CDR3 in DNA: TGTGCCAGTAGAAGGACAGGGGTATGGGAGACCCAGTACTTC.